This TCR beta chain appears in the sequencing data of a study of beta chain features in type 1 diabetes. On the study more broadly: Sorted cells from all samples, numbering some 99,000,000, were examined. Findings and caveats of the study: For Type 1 diabetes patients, all four CD4+ subsets carried TCRB CDR3s that were moderately but significantly shorter.

Reverse transcription of all isolated RNA meant that expressed TCRB transcripts were sequenced. The repertoire was sequenced with immunoSEQ multiplex PCR; TCRdb's copy has only in-frame clones and lacks some. The sample carries approximately 360,000 clones, roughly 12% recorded once. Germline CDR1 reads KGHSH; CDR2 reads LQKENI. Germline trimming cut 3 bases from V and 3 bases from J; bases unmatched to any gene: 3. The CDR3 is made up of 14 amino acids. Blood was collected once per donor into heparin, averaging about 120 mL. Regarding this clone: The target antigen is unknown.

Material: naive CD4+ T cells from blood. The rearrangement joins TRBV18 to TRBJ2-3, with 7 bases aligning to TRBD2. The receptor was isolated from a woman aged 18-35 years with type 1 diabetes. The CDR3 coding sequence is TGTGCCAGCTCACCTGGCGGGAGAACAGATACGCAGTATTTT. Residues: CASSPGGRTDTQYF.